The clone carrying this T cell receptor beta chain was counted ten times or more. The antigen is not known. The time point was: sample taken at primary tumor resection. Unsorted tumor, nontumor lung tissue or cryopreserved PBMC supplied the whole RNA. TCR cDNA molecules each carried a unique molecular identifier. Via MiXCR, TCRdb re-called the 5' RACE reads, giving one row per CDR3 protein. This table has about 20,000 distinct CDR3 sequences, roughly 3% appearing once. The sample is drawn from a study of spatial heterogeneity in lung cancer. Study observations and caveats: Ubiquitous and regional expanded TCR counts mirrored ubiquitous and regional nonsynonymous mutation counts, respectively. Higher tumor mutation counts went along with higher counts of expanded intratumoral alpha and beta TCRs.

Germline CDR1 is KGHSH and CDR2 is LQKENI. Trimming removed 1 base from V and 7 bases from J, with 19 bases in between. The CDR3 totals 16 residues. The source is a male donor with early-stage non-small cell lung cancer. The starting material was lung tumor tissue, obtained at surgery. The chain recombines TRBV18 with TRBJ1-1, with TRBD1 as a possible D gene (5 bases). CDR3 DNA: TGTGCCAGCTCACCACTGGATGGGGGACCGGGGGGTGAAGCTTTCTTT. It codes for CASSPLDGGPGGEAFF.